The clone carrying this T cell receptor beta chain occurred once. The sample comes from a study of blood T cell repertoires in COVID-19. At the level of the study: Whether acute or convalescent, the COVID-19 samples came from the United States, Italy and Spain. From T cells, B-cell-depleted T cells, or PBMCs came the material, which was cDNA or gDNA.

In the study's own analysis: Using reference gene primer amplification, nucleated cell counts were estimated. Measured with immunoSEQ multiplex PCR; TCRdb has only the in-frame clones, and not every one. Clone size and the V and J calls come from that table; the DNA yielded D and trimming. The sample has around 280,000 clones; approximately 84% are singletons. V lost 4 bases, J lost 4 bases, and 13 bases lay in between. This CDR3 spans 14 amino acids. Germline V gene sequence: CDR1 LGHDT, CDR2 YNNKEL (reference sequence). The sample was peripheral blood. The TCR comes from a woman aged 25-40 years who had recovered from COVID-19. The rearrangement links TRBV3-1 (or the pseudogene TRBV3-2) to TRBJ1-1, with D possibly matching TRBD1 (5 bases). The CDR3 region is CASSRDHGGTEAFF. DNA for the CDR3: TGTGCCAGCAGCCGCGATCACGGGGGCACTGAAGCTTTCTTT.